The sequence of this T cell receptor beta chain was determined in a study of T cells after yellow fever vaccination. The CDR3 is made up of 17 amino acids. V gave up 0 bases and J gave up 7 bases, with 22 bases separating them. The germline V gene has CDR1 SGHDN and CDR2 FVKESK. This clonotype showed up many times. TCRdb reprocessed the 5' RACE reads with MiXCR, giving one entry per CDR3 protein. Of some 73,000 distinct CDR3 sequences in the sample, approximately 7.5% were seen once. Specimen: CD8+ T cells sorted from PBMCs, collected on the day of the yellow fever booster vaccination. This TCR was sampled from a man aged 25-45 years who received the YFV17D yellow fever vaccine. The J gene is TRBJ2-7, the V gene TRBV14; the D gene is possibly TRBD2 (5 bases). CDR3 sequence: CASSQDTWTGPWDEQYF. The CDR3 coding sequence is TGTGCCAGCAGCCAAGATACATGGACTGGCCCTTGGGATGAGCAGTACTTC.